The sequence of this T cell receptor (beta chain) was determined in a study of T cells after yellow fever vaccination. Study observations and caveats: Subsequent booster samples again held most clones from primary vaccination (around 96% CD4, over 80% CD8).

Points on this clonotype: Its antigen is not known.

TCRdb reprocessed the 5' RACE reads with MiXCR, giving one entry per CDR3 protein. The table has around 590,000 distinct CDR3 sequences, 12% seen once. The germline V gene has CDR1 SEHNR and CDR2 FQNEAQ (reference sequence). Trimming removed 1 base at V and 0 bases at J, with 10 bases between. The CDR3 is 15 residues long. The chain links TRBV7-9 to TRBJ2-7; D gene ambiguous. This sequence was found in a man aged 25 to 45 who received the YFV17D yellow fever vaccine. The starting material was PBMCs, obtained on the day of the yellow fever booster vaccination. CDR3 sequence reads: CASSLDSVSSYEQYF. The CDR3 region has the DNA TGTGCCAGCAGCTTAGACAGCGTCAGCTCCTACGAGCAGTACTTC.